The source of this TCR beta chain is a study of regulatory and conventional T cells in RAG deficiency. The study, taken as a whole, reports: Shorter CDR3s in all patient subsets; >85% Treg-Tconv overlap in Omenn.

About this clone: Its antigen is unknown.

This CDR3 has 14 residues. Per the germline V gene, CDR1 is LNHNV and CDR2 is YYDKDF (reference sequence). V shed 3 bases and J shed 3 bases, with 12 bases lying between them. Clones were read by immunoSEQ multiplex PCR, and TCRdb kept only the in-frame ones, dropping some. The sample yields 25,000 to 35,000 clones, 80% to 90% seen once. The sample was also linked to a second study, of regulatory T cells. From that report: Primers: 52 TRBV forward and 13 TRBJ reverse.

The receptor was derived from a human donor in good health. Sequencing input: CD8+ T cells sorted from blood. This rearrangement joins TRBV15 to TRBJ2-7; weak D call: TRBD2 (5 bases). CDR3 DNA: TGTGCCACCAGCAGCGGGAACAGCAACTACGAGCAGTACTTC. Residues: CATSSGNSNYEQYF.